This T cell receptor (beta chain) was identified during a study of T cell changes during pregnancy in multiple sclerosis. Clones were sequenced by immunoSEQ multiplex PCR, and TCRdb holds only the in-frame ones, with some missing. The sample lists 35,000 to 45,000 clones, about nine tenths seen once, with more than 0.45% in the top ten. CDR1 and CDR2 (germline): DFQATT, SNEGSKA (reference sequence). Trimming stripped 6 bases from V and 8 bases from J, with 10 bases between. There are 10 residues in the CDR3. The chain is built from TRBV20-1 and TRBJ1-2, with D perhaps TRBD1 (6 bases). The sample here was CD4+ T cells from peripheral blood mononuclear cells, taken in the first trimester of pregnancy. The TCR originated in a female donor in good health, enrolled as a control in a pregnancy study. The CDR3 nucleotides read TGCAGTGCCGAGGGGGGGGGCTACACCTTC. It is translated as CSAEGGGYTF.